A single sample is the source of the 21 T cell receptor beta chains below, sequenced in a study of PD-L1 blockade in urothelial cancer. Generated by immunoSEQ multiplex PCR, the TCRdb table keeps only in-frame clones and is missing some. The sample lists tens of thousands of clones, 84% occurring once. Time point indicated: pretreatment peripheral blood. The sample in question was PBMCs, obtained around atezolizumab (anti-PD-L1) treatment. These receptor sequences come from a man aged 50-59 years with urothelial cancer.

This chain uses TRBV11-2 with TRBJ2-2; weak D call: TRBD2 (6 bases). The V gene lost 4 bases and the J gene lost 6 bases, with 18 bases spanning the gap. Germline CDR1 reads SGHAT; CDR2 reads FQNNGV. The CDR3 extends over 16 amino acids. CDR3 amino acids: CASSSPPGGVSGELFF. The CDR3 nucleotides read TGTGCCAGCAGCTCCCCCCCAGGCGGGGTCTCCGGGGAGCTGTTTTTT.

CDR3 nucleotide sequence: TGTGCCAGCAGTTTATCCCCCAGCGGGAGCGGGGAGCAGTACTTC. Its translation: CASSLSPSGSGEQYF. J is TRBJ2-7 and V is TRBV28, with 8 bases identical to TRBD2. The junction had 9 bases not matched to a gene; V was cut back by 1 base and J by 7 bases. The germline CDR1 and CDR2 sequences are MDHEN and SYDVKM. CDR3 size: 15 residues. Variable domain in full (rest from reference TRBV28 and TRBJ2-7): DVKVTQSSRYLVKRTGEKVFLECVQDMDHENMFWYRQDPGLGLRLIYFSYDVKMKEKGDIPEGYSVSREKKERFSLILESASTNQTSMYLCASSLSPSGSGEQYFGPGTRLTVT.

V gene TRBV10-3 combines with J gene TRBJ1-4, with D perhaps matching TRBD1 (5 bases). V was cut by 4 bases and J by 3 bases, with 12 bases left in between. Germline V CDR1 and CDR2: ENHRY, SYGVKD. There are 15 residues in the CDR3. CDR3 sequence reads: CAISATGVANEKLFF. The CDR3 DNA reads TGTGCCATCAGTGCTACAGGAGTTGCTAATGAAAAACTGTTTTTT.

This clone came up once. The chain has TRBV7-2 and TRBJ2-3; 9 bases are a match to TRBD2. Germline V gives CDR1 SGHTA, CDR2 FQGNSA. With 3 bases clipped from V and 10 bases from J, the junction kept 8 bases outside the gene matches. The CDR3 has 14 amino acids. CDR3 in amino acids: CASSLALGLAAQYF. The CDR3 region has the DNA TGTGCCAGCAGCTTGGCCCTGGGACTAGCTGCGCAGTATTTT. The variable domain in full, with the rest retrieved from reference TRBV7-2 and TRBJ2-3, is GAGVSQSPSNKVTEKGKDVELRCDPISGHTALYWYRQSLGQGLEFLIYFQGNSAPDKSGLPSDRFSAERTGGSVSTLTIQRTQQEDSAVYLCASSLALGLAAQYFGPGTRLTVL.

This clone has just a few counts. The chain carries TRBV27 and TRBJ2-4; D is unresolved. The CDR3 length is 13 residues. Germline V lookup: CDR1 MNHEY, CDR2 SMNVEV (reference sequence). Trimming shortened V by 3 bases and J by 1 base, and 4 bases separated the two germline ends. The CDR3 DNA reads as TGTGCCAGCAGTTTTTCGGCCAAAAACATTCAGTACTTC. This codes for CASSFSAKNIQYF.

The gene calls are TRBV6-6 and TRBJ2-1; 8 nucleotides match TRBD2. The CDR3 spans 14 residues. Trimming removed 7 bases from V and 1 base from J; junction bases left unmatched: 3. The germline gives CDR1 MNHNY, CDR2 SVGAGI (reference sequence). The CDR3 sequence: CASTSGRSYNEQFF. In DNA form, the CDR3 reads TGTGCCAGCACAAGCGGGAGATCCTACAATGAGCAGTTCTTC.

This rearrangement joins TRBV7-3 to TRBJ2-1; D unclear. The germline V gene has CDR1 SGHTA and CDR2 FQGTGA. This CDR3 is built from 12 residues. Trimming removed 0 bases at V and 8 bases at J, with 5 bases between. In DNA form, the CDR3 reads TGTGCCAGCAGCTTAACCCCCGATGAGCAGTTCTTC. Translated: CASSLTPDEQFF. Supplemented by reference TRBV7-3 and TRBJ2-1, the full variable domain reads GAGVSQTPSNKVTEKGKYVELRCDPISGHTALYWYRQSLGQGPEFLIYFQGTGAADDSGLPNDRFFAVRPEGSVSTLKIQRTERGDSAVYLCASSLTPDEQFFGPGTRLTVL.

This chain joins TRBV27 and TRBJ1-2; no clear D. There are 15 residues in the CDR3. Germline V CDR1 and CDR2: MNHEY, SMNVEV (reference sequence). Trimming pared 6 bases from V and 5 bases from J, leaving 19 bases between. The CDR3 sequence: CASSRNAAGGYGYTF. The DNA for the CDR3 is TGTGCCAGCAGCCGGAATGCCGCGGGTGGGTATGGCTACACCTTC.

This chain uses TRBV10-1 with TRBJ2-5, with D tentatively TRBD1 (6 bases). V was cut by 6 bases and J by 4 bases, with 21 bases left in between. The CDR3 extends over 16 amino acids. Germline V gives CDR1 WNHNN, CDR2 SYGVQD (reference sequence). CDR3 sequence (DNA): TGCGCCAGCAGGGAGACAGGACGATCTTGCCTAGAGACCCAGTACTTC. It yields the protein CASRETGRSCLETQYF.

This chain connects TRBV19 to TRBJ2-5; a weak D match, TRBD1 (6 bases). Between the trimmed V and J ends, which lost 3 bases and 2 bases, there was a span of 16 bases. Looked up from germline, CDR1 is LNHDA and CDR2 is SQIVND (reference sequence). The CDR3 sequence is 16 residues long. The CDR3 protein is CASSMRHKDRQETQYF. In DNA form, the CDR3 reads TGTGCCAGTAGTATGCGGCACAAGGACAGACAAGAGACCCAGTACTTC.

The rearrangement joins TRBV27 to TRBJ2-3; D not certain. V was shortened by 0 bases and J by 0 bases, with 7 bases between the two germline ends. The CDR3 consists of 15 residues. CDR1 MNHEY and CDR2 SMNVEV come from the germline V gene (reference sequence). CDR3 sequence: CASSLSVRSTDTQYF. The CDR3 DNA reads TGTGCCAGCAGTTTATCGGTTAGAAGCACAGATACGCAGTATTTT.

This chain links TRBV2 with TRBJ1-2, with 10 bases matching TRBD1. This CDR3 contains 15 residues. Trimming at V came to 6 bases and at J to 8 bases, leaving 12 bases not matched to a gene. Germline V gene sequence: CDR1 SNHLY, CDR2 FYNNEI. CDR3 loop: CASRALGTGVGGYTF. Written as DNA, the CDR3 is TGTGCCAGCAGAGCCCTCGGGACAGGGGTGGGCGGCTACACCTTC.

This clone has a handful of counts. This chain links TRBV9 with TRBJ1-1, with D maybe TRBD1 (5 bases). The V gene's germline CDR1 is SGDLS and CDR2 YYNGEE. Trimming shortened V by 0 bases and J by 0 bases, and 15 bases separated the two germline ends. The CDR3 length is 17 residues. CDR3 sequence reads: CASSVAPGPKLNTEAFF. In nucleotides, the CDR3 is TGTGCCAGCAGCGTAGCTCCAGGGCCAAAGTTGAACACTGAAGCTTTCTTT.

The chain recombines TRBV14 with TRBJ2-2, with TRBD2 identical over 8 bases. Germline-derived CDR1 and CDR2 are SGHDN and FVKESK. The CDR3 has 15 residues. With V trimmed by 2 bases and J by 3 bases, 2 bases remained unmatched. The CDR3 reads CASSQRRGDTGELFF. The DNA of the CDR3 is TGTGCCAGCAGCCAAAGGCGGGGGGACACCGGGGAGCTGTTTTTT.

The rearrangement links TRBV9 to TRBJ2-2, with D tentatively TRBD1 (6 bases). The germline V and J ends were trimmed by 6 bases and 0 bases, with 12 bases remaining between them. Germline CDR1 reads SGDLS; CDR2 reads YYNGEE. The CDR3 loop spans 15 amino acids. CDR3 amino acids: CASKGRGANTGELFF. The CDR3 region has the DNA TGTGCCAGCAAGGGCAGGGGCGCGAACACCGGGGAGCTGTTTTTT.

The rearrangement joins TRBV9 to TRBJ1-4, with 7 positions matching TRBD1. The germline gives CDR1 SGDLS, CDR2 YYNGEE. The CDR3 contains 15 residues. Trimming took 1 base from V and 3 from J; bases not matched to a gene: 3. CDR3 DNA sequence: TGTGCCAGCAGCGTACAGGGGGTAGCTAATGAAAAACTGTTTTTT. As protein: CASSVQGVANEKLFF. Supplemented by reference TRBV9 and TRBJ1-4, the full variable domain reads DSGVTQTPKHLITATGQRVTLRCSPRSGDLSVYWYQQSLDQGLQFLIQYYNGEERAKGNILERFSAQQFPDLHSELNLSSLELGDSALYFCASSVQGVANEKLFFGSGTQLSVL.

The gene calls are TRBV5-1 and TRBJ2-7; the D gene is possibly TRBD1 (6 bases). Trimming removed 3 bases at V and 6 bases at J, with 13 bases between. The CDR3 is 13 amino acids. CDR1 is SGHRS and CDR2 is YFSETQ in the germline V gene. This CDR3 reads CASSSGTSGEQYF. CDR3 in DNA: TGCGCCAGCAGCTCCGGGACATCTGGCGAGCAGTACTTC.

This chain connects TRBV4-3 to TRBJ1-1; weak D call: TRBD1 (6 bases). Germline V CDR1 and CDR2: LGHNA, YSLEER. V was trimmed by 4 bases and J by 1 base, leaving 10 bases between them. CDR3 length equals 14 residues. CDR3 residues: CASSPQGGNTEAFF. In DNA, the CDR3 is TGCGCCAGCAGCCCCCAAGGGGGGAACACTGAAGCTTTCTTT.

This rearrangement joins TRBV30 to TRBJ1-5; 8 nucleotides align to TRBD1. The CDR3 totals 15 residues. The germline V gene has CDR1 GTSNPN and CDR2 SVGIG (reference sequence). V was clipped by 0 bases and J by 7 bases; unmatched bases: 8. This chain's CDR3 is CAWSVRSGGGQPQHF. In DNA form, the CDR3 reads TGTGCCTGGAGTGTACGATCAGGGGGCGGCCAGCCCCAGCATTTT.

The chain links TRBV7-2 to TRBJ1-4; 7 bases are a match to TRBD1. CDR1 is SGHTA and CDR2 is FQGNSA in the germline V gene. After removal of 5 bases from V and 1 base from J, the junction contained 4 bases not matched to a gene. CDR3 length: 15 residues. Written as DNA, the CDR3 is TGTGCCAGCAGCCGCCAGGGGGGAACTAATGAAAAACTGTTTTTT. It specifies CASSRQGGTNEKLFF.

This clone was seen just once. The V gene is TRBV4-3, the J gene TRBJ2-7; 10 nucleotides align to TRBD2. The CDR3 has 19 amino acids. J lost 2 bases, V lost 1 base, and 14 bases had no gene match. CDR1 LGHNA and CDR2 YSLEER come from the germline V gene. The CDR3 spells CASSQGEVAGGGVTYEQYF. The CDR3 DNA follows: TGCGCCAGCAGCCAAGGGGAGGTAGCGGGAGGTGGGGTCACCTACGAGCAGTACTTC.